The 27 T cell receptor beta chains below all came from one sample that was sequenced in a study of CD8+ T cells in alopecia areata. Treatment given: oral pan-JAK inhibitor, 5-10 mg twice daily. As the sequencing template, cDNA was produced by extracting RNA and reverse transcribing it. Assay used: immunoSEQ multiplex PCR; TCRdb lists only in-frame clones, some missing. The table lists fewer than 200,000 clones, roughly 62% of them singletons. The starting material was CD8+ T cells sorted from blood, obtained at week 24, from a patient treated with tofacitinib. These receptors came from a human donor with alopecia areata.

The genes are TRBV6-5 and TRBJ2-3, with D perhaps TRBD1 or TRBD2 (5 bases each). Trimming pared 7 bases from V and 6 bases from J, leaving 8 bases between. Germline assignment: CDR1 MNHEY and CDR2 SVGAGI. CDR3 length: 11 residues. The CDR3: CASTEGDTQYF. CDR3 DNA: TGTGCCAGCACCGAGGGGGATACGCAGTATTTT.

This clone was seen more than once but under ten times. The V call is TRBV29-1, the J call TRBJ2-1; no clear D. Germline V gives CDR1 SQVTM, CDR2 ANQGSEA. The CDR3 totals 10 residues. The germline V and J ends were trimmed by 5 bases and 8 bases, with 7 bases remaining between them. The CDR3 DNA is TGCAGCGTTAGCCTGGATGAGCAGTTCTTC. Translated, it gives CSVSLDEQFF.

The chain recombines TRBV30 with TRBJ2-1, with TRBD2 identical over 7 bases. This CDR3 spans 13 amino acids. In germline, CDR1 is GTSNPN, CDR2 SVGIG (reference sequence). With V trimmed by 4 bases and J by 8 bases, 8 bases remained unmatched. The CDR3 nucleotides read TGTGCCTGGATAGGACTAGATTATTATGAGCAGTTCTTC. This gives the protein CAWIGLDYYEQFF.

The rearrangement links TRBV4-1 to TRBJ2-3; unclear D gene. V was shortened by 3 bases and J by 6 bases, with 25 bases between the two germline ends. CDR1 is MGHRA and CDR2 is YSYEKL in the germline V gene. This CDR3 has 18 amino acids. CDR3: CASSHPKTGGFYGDTQYF. The CDR3 DNA is TGCGCCAGCAGCCATCCCAAGACGGGCGGTTTTTACGGGGATACGCAGTATTTT.

V gene TRBV29-1 combines with J gene TRBJ2-1, with 13 bases aligning to TRBD2. The CDR3 contains 14 residues. The V gene end was trimmed by 6 bases and the J gene end by 5 bases; junction bases not matched to a gene: 4. Looked up from germline, CDR1 is SQVTM and CDR2 is ANQGSEA. The CDR3 loop is CSVDGLAGDNEQFF. CDR3 in DNA: TGCAGCGTAGATGGACTAGCGGGGGACAATGAGCAGTTCTTC.

The chain carries TRBV2 and TRBJ2-7; D unresolved. Per germline, CDR1 SNHLY and CDR2 FYNNEI. V was clipped by 4 bases and J by 1 base, with 8 bases between them. The CDR3 is 13 residues long. CDR3 sequence: CASSGLPSYEQYF. CDR3 nucleotide sequence: TGTGCCAGCAGTGGGCTCCCGTCCTACGAGCAGTACTTC. The variable domain in full, completed from reference TRBV2 and TRBJ2-7, reads EPEVTQTPSHQVTQMGQEVILRCVPISNHLYFYWYRQILGQKVEFLVSFYNNEISEKSEIFDDQFSVERPDGSNFTLKIRSTKLEDSAMYFCASSGLPSYEQYFGPGTRLTVT.

About this clone itself: The sample contains more than one DNA sequence encoding this CDR3. V and J are TRBV30 and TRBJ1-6, with 12 bases aligning to TRBD1. CDR3 length: 13 amino acids. Per the germline V gene, CDR1 is GTSNPN and CDR2 is SVGIG (reference sequence). With V trimmed by 5 bases and J by 9 bases, 2 bases remained unmatched. CDR3 in DNA: TGTGCCTGGGGGACAGGGGGCTCTTCACCCCTCCACTTT. This translates into CAWGTGGSSPLHF.

Only one count was recorded for this clone. J is TRBJ2-2 and V is TRBV27; D perhaps matches TRBD1 (6 bases). Germline V gives CDR1 MNHEY, CDR2 SMNVEV (reference sequence). This CDR3 region has 15 residues. V lost 6 bases to trimming and J lost 6 bases, with 17 bases between them. The CDR3 DNA is TGTGCCAGCAGGCTGGCCCGACAGGTCCCCGGGGAGCTGTTTTTT. It encodes CASRLARQVPGELFF.

The CDR3 DNA is TGTGCCTGGAGCGGTATTCAGGGGCGTTATCAGCCCCAGCATTTT. Translating gives CAWSGIQGRYQPQHF. V usage is TRBV30 and J usage is TRBJ1-5, with D possibly matching TRBD1 (6 bases). CDR3 length equals 15 residues. Germline V gene lookup returns CDR1 GTSNPN and CDR2 SVGIG (reference sequence). V shed 3 bases and J shed 5 bases, with 17 bases lying between them.

CDR3 DNA sequence: TGTGCCAGCAGTTTCGCGGGTACGGAGACCCAGTACTTC. It is translated as CASSFAGTETQYF. This chain links TRBV28 with TRBJ2-5, with D possibly TRBD2 on 5 matching bases. The germline gives CDR1 MDHEN, CDR2 SYDVKM. This CDR3 spans 13 amino acids. Trimming took off 3 bases at V and 5 bases at J, with 10 bases between the two ends.

This clone was observed a few times. V gene TRBV4-1 combines with J gene TRBJ1-4, with 7 bases that match TRBD1. This CDR3 contains 14 residues. With V trimmed by 3 bases and J by 10 bases, 8 bases remained unmatched. Germline loops: CDR1 MGHRA, CDR2 YSYEKL. CDR3 region: CASSHPGQEGKLFF. The DNA of the CDR3 is TGCGCCAGCAGCCACCCCGGACAGGAGGGAAAACTGTTTTTT.

V and J are TRBV27 and TRBJ1-1, with D maybe TRBD1 (5 bases). The CDR3 is made up of 12 amino acids. The V gene's germline CDR1 is MNHEY and CDR2 SMNVEV (reference sequence). Trimming cost V 5 bases and J 8 bases, with 12 bases left between them. CDR3 sequence reads: CASSPGTREAFF. CDR3 bases: TGTGCCAGCAGTCCCGGGACCCGGGAAGCTTTCTTT.

This clone has a single count. The rearrangement joins TRBV13 to TRBJ2-5, with 9 bases aligning to TRBD1. Germline loops: CDR1 PRHDT, CDR2 FYEKMQ (reference sequence). This CDR3 contains 14 residues. Trimming at V came to 5 bases and at J to 4 bases, leaving 5 bases not matched to a gene. The CDR3 reads CASSHRGLSETQYF. CDR3 nucleotides: TGTGCCAGCAGCCACAGGGGGCTATCAGAGACCCAGTACTTC.

The chain combines TRBV2 with TRBJ1-2; D is uncertain. V was clipped by 8 bases and J by 6 bases, with 10 bases between them. In germline, CDR1 is SNHLY, CDR2 FYNNEI. CDR3 length: 11 amino acids. In nucleotides, the CDR3 is TGTGCCAGCGTCAGGAAGGATGGCTACACCTTC. It encodes CASVRKDGYTF.

V is TRBV7-2 and J is TRBJ2-7; D is perhaps TRBD1 (6 bases). The V gene lost 10 bases and the J gene lost 1 base, with 20 bases spanning the gap. Germline V gene lookup returns CDR1 SGHTA and CDR2 FQGNSA. This CDR3 is built from 15 residues. The CDR3 DNA is TGTGCCACCATTACCCGGGAAGGGGGTTCCTACGAGCAGTACTTC. Translating gives CATITREGGSYEQYF.

This chain connects TRBV10-3 to TRBJ2-2; TRBD1 is a possible D gene (6 bases). The V end lost 3 bases, the J end lost 4 bases, and 12 bases lay between the germline ends. From germline, CDR1 is ENHRY and CDR2 SYGVKD. This CDR3 is 15 amino acids long. CDR3 loop: CAISEEGVSTGELFF. The CDR3 nucleotides read TGTGCCATCAGTGAAGAGGGGGTGAGCACCGGGGAGCTGTTTTTT.

The V call is TRBV19, the J call TRBJ1-6; D uncertain. The CDR3 runs 12 residues. V lost 4 bases and J lost 6, with 4 bases in between. CDR1 and CDR2 from the germline V gene are LNHDA and SQIVND (reference sequence). The CDR3 sequence is CASSNSNSPLHF. The DNA of the CDR3 is TGTGCCAGTAGTAACAGTAATTCACCCCTCCACTTT.

This clone has only a few counts. The V and J genes are TRBV27 and TRBJ1-2, with TRBD1 identical over 12 bases. The CDR3 has 13 amino acids. The germline CDR1 and CDR2 sequences are MNHEY and SMNVEV (reference sequence). V gave up 6 bases and J gave up 8 bases; unmatched junction bases: 4. The CDR3 DNA is TGTGCCAGCAGCTTGGGACAGGGGGCAGGCTACACCTTC. Residues: CASSLGQGAGYTF.

The V and J genes are TRBV29-1 and TRBJ2-7, with D maybe TRBD1 (6 bases). Per germline, CDR1 SQVTM and CDR2 ANQGSEA. V lost 3 bases, J lost 6 bases, and 15 bases lay in between. The CDR3 sequence is 13 residues long. The CDR3 DNA reads TGCAGCGTTGACGACAGGCATTACTCCGAGCAGTACTTC. Protein sequence: CSVDDRHYSEQYF.

This clone occurred a few times. The chain employs TRBV30 and TRBJ2-1, with a possible D match to TRBD2 (5 bases). The CDR3 sequence is 12 residues long. Germline V CDR1 and CDR2: GTSNPN, SVGIG (reference sequence). V lost 8 bases and J lost 9, with 17 bases in between. CDR3 bases: TGTGCCGAAAAGTCCCCGGCGGGTGAGCAGTTCTTC. This gives the protein CAEKSPAGEQFF.

The chain is built from TRBV29-1 and TRBJ2-2; D remains unclear. CDR1 is SQVTM and CDR2 is ANQGSEA in the germline V gene. With 7 bases removed from V and 4 bases from J, the gap between germline ends came to 13 bases. CDR3 length: 13 residues. The DNA for the CDR3 is TGCAGCGCGGTCCTCACAGTCACCGGGGAGCTGTTTTTT. It yields the protein CSAVLTVTGELFF.

The chain recombines TRBV29-1 with TRBJ2-2; 7 nucleotides match TRBD1. The CDR3 is 15 residues long. The germline CDR1 and CDR2 sequences are SQVTM and ANQGSEA. Trimming removed 0 bases from V and 1 base from J; junction bases left unmatched: 2. CDR3 sequence (DNA): TGCAGCGTTGAAGAAACAGGGGTGAACACCGGGGAGCTGTTTTTT. Translated, it gives CSVEETGVNTGELFF.

This rearrangement joins TRBV13 to TRBJ1-2; TRBD1 agrees at 8 bases. This CDR3 is 12 amino acids long. The trim removed 5 bases at V and 8 bases at J, leaving 4 bases unmatched. The germline V gene has CDR1 PRHDT and CDR2 FYEKMQ (reference sequence). Here the CDR3 reads CASSKDRAGYTF. CDR3 coding DNA: TGTGCCAGCAGCAAGGACAGGGCGGGCTACACCTTC.

The rearrangement uses TRBV7-9 and TRBJ1-2; no clear D gene. CDR3 length: 14 residues. CDR1 is SEHNR, CDR2 FQNEAQ, per germline (reference sequence). Between the trimmed V and J ends, which lost 3 bases and 5 bases, there was a span of 13 bases. CDR3 sequence (DNA): TGTGCCAGCAGCTTGGGAGTACAGCCATATGGCTACACCTTC. It encodes CASSLGVQPYGYTF.

The genes are TRBV9 and TRBJ2-2, with 12 bases matching TRBD1. J was trimmed by 6 bases and V by 4 bases; bases with no gene match: 4. The CDR3 length is 15 residues. The germline gives CDR1 SGDLS, CDR2 YYNGEE. In DNA, the CDR3 is TGTGCCAGCAGCTCCGGGACAGGGGGCCCCGGGGAGCTGTTTTTT. Amino acids: CASSSGTGGPGELFF.

This clone was picked up a small number of times. This chain joins TRBV7-6 and TRBJ2-1; maybe TRBD1 (5 bases). The CDR3 runs 18 residues. Per germline, CDR1 SGHVS and CDR2 FNYEAQ. V lost 0 bases, J lost 1 base, and 16 bases lay in between. The chain's CDR3 is CASSLAFDLGQSYNEQFF. CDR3 nucleotides: TGTGCCAGCAGCTTAGCTTTCGACCTGGGGCAGTCCTACAATGAGCAGTTCTTC. Full variable domain (remainder filled in from reference TRBV7-6 and TRBJ2-1): GAGVSQSPRYKVTKRGQDVALRCDPISGHVSLYWYRQALGQGPEFLTYFNYEAQQDKSGLPNDRFSAERPEGSISTLTIQRTEQRDSAMYRCASSLAFDLGQSYNEQFFGPGTRLTVL.

The J gene is TRBJ2-1, the V gene TRBV5-1; 10 nucleotides agree with TRBD1. CDR3 size: 18 residues. The V segment lost 3 bases and the J segment 7 bases; nucleotides outside the gene matches: 16. Germline V gene data show CDR1 as SGHRS and CDR2 as YFSETQ. The chain's CDR3 is CASSWRDRGEGDSNEQFF. The CDR3 DNA reads TGCGCCAGCAGCTGGAGGGACAGGGGCGAGGGAGACTCGAATGAGCAGTTCTTC.